This T cell receptor beta chain was observed in a study of CD8+CD57+ T cells in acquired aplastic anemia. CDR3 length equals 13 residues. Germline lookup yields CDR1 SNHLY and CDR2 FYNNEI. Between the trimmed V and J ends, which lost 6 bases and 8 bases, there was a span of 16 bases. This clonotype was observed a single time. Profiles of TCR beta VDJ and CDR3 were generated from a genomic DNA template. TCRdb re-derived calls from the reads in MiXCR, one entry per CDR3 protein. The sample has just over 400,000 distinct CDR3 sequences; just under 70% are singletons. What was sequenced was sorted CD4+, CD8+, or CD8+CD57+ T cells (not recorded which) from PBMCs. The gene calls are TRBV2 and TRBJ2-5, with D possibly matching TRBD2 (5 bases). The receptor comes from a human donor in good health, serving as a control. The chain's CDR3 is CASSRHGIDTQYF. Written as DNA, the CDR3 is TGTGCCAGCAGCCGCCACGGGATCGATACCCAGTACTTC.